The 8 T cell receptor beta chains listed next were all sequenced from one sample in a study of identifying expanded T cells in peripheral blood. The table came from immunoSEQ multiplex PCR; TCRdb's copy has only in-frame clones and leaves some out. There are some 95,000 clones in the sample; roughly 88% occur only once, and around 5.9% lies in the top ten. The sequencing sample was made of blood. Every receptor here comes from a person aged 18-70 years in good health.

The chain joins TRBV18 to TRBJ2-7; D may be TRBD2 (5 bases). Deletions cut 3 bases from V and 1 base from J, with 10 bases between. CDR1 and CDR2 from the germline V gene are KGHSH and LQKENI. The CDR3 contains 14 residues. The CDR3 loop is CASSPRGESYEQYF. In DNA, the CDR3 is TGTGCCAGCTCACCCCGGGGAGAATCCTACGAGCAGTACTTC.

CDR3 loop: CASSVWTGTGGVQPQHF. The DNA of the CDR3 is TGTGCCAGCAGTGTTTGGACCGGGACAGGGGGCGTTCAGCCCCAGCATTTT. The rearrangement joins TRBV6-1 to TRBJ1-5; 12 nucleotides match TRBD1. The CDR3 is 17 residues long. Germline trimming cut 4 bases from V and 6 bases from J; bases unmatched to any gene: 10. The V gene's germline CDR1 is MNHNS and CDR2 SASEGT.

This chain uses TRBV9 with TRBJ2-1; 7 bases line up with TRBD1. V was clipped by 3 bases and J by 2 bases; unmatched bases: 5. The CDR3 consists of 15 residues. Germline values: CDR1 SGDLS, CDR2 YYNGEE. The CDR3 nucleotides are TGTGCCAGCAGCGCCGACAGGGCGACCTACAATGAGCAGTTCTTC. Protein sequence: CASSADRATYNEQFF.

Here the CDR3 reads CASSPWTGPGELFF. CDR3 nucleotide sequence: TGTGCCAGCAGCCCATGGACAGGGCCCGGGGAGCTGTTTTTT. The chain links TRBV11-2 to TRBJ2-2; 8 bases match TRBD1. The CDR3 has 14 amino acids. From germline, CDR1 is SGHAT and CDR2 FQNNGV. The V gene end was trimmed by 5 bases and the J gene end by 6 bases; junction bases not matched to a gene: 5.

Only one count was recorded for this clone. V is TRBV7-9 and J is TRBJ1-1, with D hard to call. The CDR3 totals 15 residues. Deletions cut 1 base from V and 3 bases from J, with 12 bases between. CDR1 is SEHNR and CDR2 is FQNEAQ in the germline V gene (reference sequence). CDR3 loop: CASSLGPGVDTEAFF. As DNA, the CDR3 is TGTGCCAGCAGCTTAGGCCCAGGAGTTGACACTGAAGCTTTCTTT.

This sequence joins TRBV29-1 and TRBJ2-2; 11 nucleotides line up with TRBD2. J gave up 6 bases and V 4 bases, and 1 base lay outside the gene matches. This CDR3 comprises 13 residues. Germline V gives CDR1 SQVTM, CDR2 ANQGSEA. The CDR3 reads CSVVLAGAGELFF. For the CDR3, the DNA is TGCAGCGTTGTACTAGCGGGAGCCGGGGAGCTGTTTTTT.

The chain recombines TRBV4-2 with TRBJ2-7, with unresolved D. Per germline, CDR1 LGHNA and CDR2 YNFKEQ. V lost 0 bases, J lost 5 bases, and 8 bases lay in between. The length of the CDR3 is 13 residues. CDR3 region: CASSQEGWNEQYF. In DNA, the CDR3 is TGTGCCAGCAGCCAAGAAGGGTGGAACGAGCAGTACTTC.

The chain links TRBV9 to TRBJ1-1; 7 bases map to TRBD1. This CDR3 region has 15 residues. With V trimmed by 4 bases and J by 1 base, 7 bases remained unmatched. CDR1 and CDR2 (germline): SGDLS, YYNGEE. The CDR3 nucleotides read TGTGCCAGCAGCCCGAAGGACAGGCGGAACACTGAAGCTTTCTTT. Protein product: CASSPKDRRNTEAFF.